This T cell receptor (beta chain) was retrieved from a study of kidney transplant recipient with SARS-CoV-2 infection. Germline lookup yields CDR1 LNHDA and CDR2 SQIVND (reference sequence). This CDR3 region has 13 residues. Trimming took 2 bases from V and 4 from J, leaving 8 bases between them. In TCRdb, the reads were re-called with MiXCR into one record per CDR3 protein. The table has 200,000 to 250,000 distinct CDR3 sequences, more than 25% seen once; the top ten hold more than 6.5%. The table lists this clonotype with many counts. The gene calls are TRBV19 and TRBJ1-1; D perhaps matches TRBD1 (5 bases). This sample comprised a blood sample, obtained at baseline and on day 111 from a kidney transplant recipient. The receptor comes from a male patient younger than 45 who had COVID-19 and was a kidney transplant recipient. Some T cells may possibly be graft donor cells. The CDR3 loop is CASSIRQSTEAFF. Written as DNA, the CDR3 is TGTGCCAGTAGTATAAGACAGAGCACTGAAGCTTTCTTT. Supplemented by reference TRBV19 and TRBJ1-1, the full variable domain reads DGGITQSPKYLFRKEGQNVTLSCEQNLNHDAMYWYRQDPGQGLRLIYYSQIVNDFQKGDIAEGYSVSREKKESFPLTVTSAQKNPTAFYLCASSIRQSTEAFFGQGTRLTVV.